Below are 8 T cell receptor beta chains sequenced from a single sample in a study of blood T cell repertoires in COVID-19. Using immunoSEQ multiplex PCR, the repertoire was profiled, and TCRdb retains in-frame clones only, with some absent. The data hold fewer than 300,000 clones, with roughly 85% observed a single time. Sequencing was performed on peripheral blood. The receptor source for this set is a woman in her forties or fifties who had recovered from COVID-19.

V and J are TRBV27 and TRBJ2-1; 7 nucleotides line up with TRBD2. The CDR3 runs to 16 residues. The V and J ends lost 4 bases and 0 bases, in that order; junction bases with no gene match: 6. Germline V lookup: CDR1 MNHEY, CDR2 SMNVEV (reference sequence). The CDR3 here is CASSSPWTSSYNEQFF. For the CDR3, the DNA is TGTGCCAGCAGTTCCCCCTGGACTAGCTCCTACAATGAGCAGTTCTTC.

This chain links TRBV6-1 with TRBJ2-5, with a possible D match to TRBD1 (6 bases). CDR1 MNHNS and CDR2 SASEGT come from the germline V gene. This CDR3 has 15 amino acids. Trimming shortened V by 1 base and J by 5 bases, and 14 bases separated the two germline ends. CDR3 sequence: CASSEVQGSIETQYF. Written as DNA, the CDR3 is TGTGCCAGCAGTGAAGTGCAGGGGAGCATCGAGACCCAGTACTTC.

The chain combines TRBV3-1 (or the pseudogene TRBV3-2) with TRBJ1-1; D possibly corresponds to TRBD1 (6 bases). V was trimmed by 1 base and J by 2 bases, leaving 11 bases between them. The germline gives CDR1 LGHDT, CDR2 YNNKEL (reference sequence). This CDR3 spans 15 amino acids. The DNA of the CDR3 is TGTGCCAGCAGCCAAGCTGGCAGGGGAAACACTGAAGCTTTCTTT. It specifies CASSQAGRGNTEAFF.

CDR3: CASSMGYRVGGELFF. The CDR3 nucleotides are TGTGCCAGTAGTATGGGGTACAGGGTCGGGGGGGAGCTGTTTTTT. The V call is TRBV19, the J call TRBJ2-2, with D possibly matching TRBD1 (6 bases). The CDR3 is made up of 15 amino acids. Germline loops: CDR1 LNHDA, CDR2 SQIVND (reference sequence). The V end lost 3 bases, the J end lost 8 bases, and 16 bases lay between the germline ends.

This chain uses TRBV5-4 with TRBJ2-1; 11 bases align to TRBD2. This CDR3 has 14 amino acids. J gave up 10 bases and V 4 bases, and 7 bases lay outside the gene matches. Germline CDR1 and CDR2: SGHNT and YYREEE (reference sequence). The chain's CDR3 is CASSRTSGSLEQFF. The CDR3 nucleotides are TGTGCCAGCAGCCGTACTAGCGGGAGCTTGGAGCAGTTCTTC.

V usage is TRBV1 and J usage is TRBJ2-3; the table's D call, TRBD2, has no DNA check behind it. TRBV1 is shown as a pseudogene. The CDR3 totals 21 residues. CDR3 sequence (DNA): TGCACCAGCAGCCTTAACCCCCCACGGCCTAGCGGGGGGGCGGGCACAGATACGCAGTATTTT. It yields the protein CTSSLNPPRPSGGAGTDTQYF.

CDR3 region: CAIRQNTDTQYF. In nucleotides, the CDR3 is TGTGCCATCAGGCAGAACACAGATACGCAGTATTTT. The V call is TRBV10-3, the J call TRBJ2-3; no firm D call. Looked up from germline, CDR1 is ENHRY and CDR2 is SYGVKD. This CDR3 has 12 amino acids. V gave up 6 bases and J gave up 2 bases, with 6 bases separating them.

The CDR3 nucleotides read TGTGCCAGCAGGTCCGCCGGGTCCGGAGGCACTGAAGCTTTCTTT. It translates to CASRSAGSGGTEAFF. The chain recombines TRBV6-6 with TRBJ1-1; D call uncertain. Trimming took 6 bases from V and 4 from J, leaving 18 bases between them. Germline V gene lookup returns CDR1 MNHNY and CDR2 SVGAGI (reference sequence). The CDR3 totals 15 residues.